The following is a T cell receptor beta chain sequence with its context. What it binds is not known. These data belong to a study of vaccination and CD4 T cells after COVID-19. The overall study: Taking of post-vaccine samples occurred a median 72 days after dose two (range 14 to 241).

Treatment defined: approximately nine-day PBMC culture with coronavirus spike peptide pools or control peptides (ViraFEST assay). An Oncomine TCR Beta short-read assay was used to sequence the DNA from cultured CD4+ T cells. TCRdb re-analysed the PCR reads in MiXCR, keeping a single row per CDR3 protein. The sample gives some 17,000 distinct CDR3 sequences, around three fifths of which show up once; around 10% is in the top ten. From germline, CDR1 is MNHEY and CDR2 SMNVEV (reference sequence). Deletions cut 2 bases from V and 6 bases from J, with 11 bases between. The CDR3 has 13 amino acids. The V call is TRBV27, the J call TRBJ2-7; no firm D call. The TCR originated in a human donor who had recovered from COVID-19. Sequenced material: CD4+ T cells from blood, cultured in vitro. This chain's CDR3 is CASSLAEIGEQYF. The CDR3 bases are TGTGCCAGCAGTTTAGCAGAAATAGGCGAGCAGTACTTC.